This T cell receptor beta chain was identified in a study of T cells in Graves' hyperthyroidism and ophthalmopathy. This clonotype has at least ten counts. RNA transcripts provided the source from which TCR beta CDR3 regions were amplified. A first-round RT-PCR of the TCR CDR3 used the HTBI primer set. MiXCR, run by TCRdb on the multiplex PCR reads, gives a single entry per CDR3 protein. Here the sample spans under 300,000 distinct CDR3 sequences, about an eighth being singletons. CDR3 size: 15 residues. Trimming cost V 2 bases and J 3 bases; bases outside gene matches: 6. Per germline, CDR1 MDHEN and CDR2 SYDVKM.

V usage is TRBV28 and J usage is TRBJ2-7; 8 bases agree with TRBD1. The receptor was derived from a woman in her 30s with Graves' hyperthyroidism that later progressed to Graves' ophthalmopathy. The source material was blood. CDR3 region: CASSLRDRIVYEQYF. CDR3 DNA: TGTGCCAGCAGTTTACGGGACAGGATCGTCTACGAGCAGTACTTC.